This TCR beta chain was sequenced during a study of graft-versus-host responses after intestinal transplantation. At the level of the study: Each of the recipients got a multivisceral, liver-intestinal, or isolated intestinal transplant. For around three years after anti-thymocyte globulin induction, all recipients took tacrolimus and steroids.

Concerning this clone itself: What it recognizes is unknown.

This CDR3 has 12 residues. Trimming cost V 3 bases and J 4 bases, with 7 bases left between them. Germline lookup yields CDR1 SGHTA and CDR2 FQGNSA. This table comes from immunoSEQ multiplex PCR, and its TCRdb copy is limited to in-frame clones, with some not included. The sample holds some 79,000 clones, roughly nine tenths seen once. The study's findings and limits: The recipient marrow held GvH clones, and some of them showed up first in ileum or blood. Across patients carrying graft-donor T cell macrochimerism, allografts held high graft-versus-host to host-versus-graft clonal ratios.

V is TRBV7-2 and J is TRBJ2-7; D not certain. This sequence originates from a human donor who received an intestinal transplant. The material was unstimulated CD4+ T cells sorted from spleen or lymph node cells, obtained before intestinal transplant. The DNA of the CDR3 is TGTGCCAGCAGCTTCTGGCCGTACGAGCAGTACTTC. Its translation is CASSFWPYEQYF.